These T cell receptor beta chains were read from a single sample in a study of blood T cell repertoires in COVID-19. Clones were read by immunoSEQ multiplex PCR, and TCRdb kept only the in-frame ones, dropping some. The profile shows under 250,000 clones, over 75% of them singletons. Sequenced material: PBMCs or T cells enriched from blood (not recorded which). Receptors originate from a woman aged 45-65 years with acute COVID-19. The CDR3 runs from the conserved cysteine through the conserved F or W. Fields, in order: D gene, V gene, clone size, J gene, CDR3 DNA, CDR3 protein. The D gene is left open where the match is weak. Part of the rows lack a size; the others show once, few, many or a class for expanded clones.

.	TRBV3-1/TRBV3-2	.	TRBJ2-1	TGTGCCAGCAGCCAAGTAGGACTATCCTACAATGAGCAGTTCTTC	CASSQVGLSYNEQFF
.	TRBV14	.	TRBJ1-3	TGTGCCAGCAGAACGACAGGAACTGGAAACACCATATATTTT	CASRTTGTGNTIYF
TRBD1	TRBV18	few	TRBJ1-6	TGTGCCAGCTCACCTCTTCAGGGGGACAGGGGCAGGTCACCCCTCCACTTT	CASSPLQGDRGRSPLHF
TRBD1	TRBV18	.	TRBJ1-4	TGTGCCAGCTCACCCCCCGGGACAGGGTCAACTAATGAAAAACTGTTTTTT	CASSPPGTGSTNEKLFF
TRBD1	TRBV3-1/TRBV3-2	.	TRBJ1-6	TGTGCCAGCAGCAACTTACAGGGGAGCTCCTATAATTCACCCCTCCACTTT	CASSNLQGSSYNSPLHF
.	TRBV30	.	TRBJ1-5	TGTGCCTGGAGTGTAGGGGTAGGCAATCAGCCCCAGCATTTT	CAWSVGVGNQPQHF
TRBD1	TRBV6-5	.	TRBJ1-2	TGTGCCAGCAGGGCACCGGGACAGGGCTATGGCTACACCTTC	CASRAPGQGYGYTF
.	TRBV29-1	.	TRBJ1-4	TGCAGCGCCAAGCGTGGGACTAATGAAAAACTGTTTTTT	CSAKRGTNEKLFF
TRBD2	TRBV5-1	.	TRBJ2-5	TGCGCCAGCAGCCCTAGCGGGGGGGGTGAGACCCAGTACTTC	CASSPSGGGETQYF
.	TRBV6-5	.	TRBJ2-5	TGTGCCAGCAGTTACTCCCCCGAGGGTGGGGAGACCCAGTACTTC	CASSYSPEGGETQYF
.	TRBV9	.	TRBJ2-5	TGTGCCAGCAGCGTGGCAGGGATAAAGACCCAGTACTTC	CASSVAGIKTQYF
TRBD1	TRBV30	.	TRBJ1-1	TGTGCCTGGAGTGACAGGGGGCGAGCTTTCTTT	CAWSDRGRAFF
.	TRBV6-2/TRBV6-3	.	TRBJ1-2	TGTGCCAGCAGTTACAAGACAGTTGTTGGCTACACCTTC	CASSYKTVVGYTF
TRBD2	TRBV5-4	.	TRBJ2-1	TGTGCCAGCAGCTCAAGGACTAGCGGGGTTTACAATGAGCAGTTCTTC	CASSSRTSGVYNEQFF
.	TRBV30	.	TRBJ1-6	TGTGCCTGGAGTGAAGGGAGATCACCCCTCCACTTT	CAWSEGRSPLHF
.	TRBV2	.	TRBJ2-7	TGTGCCAGCAGTGAAGAGGTCATCGGAGCTGAGCAGTACTTC	CASSEEVIGAEQYF
.	TRBV5-6	few	TRBJ2-6	TGTGCCAGCAGCCCCCCGATGGGTTTCGGGGGATCTGGGGCCAACGTCCTGACTTTC	CASSPPMGFGGSGANVLTF
.	TRBV23-1	.	TRBJ1-1	TGCGCCAGCAGTCAACTGGCTAACACTGAAGCTTTCTTT	CASSQLANTEAFF
.	TRBV6-5	once	TRBJ2-1	TGTGCCAGCAGTACCAAGGTAGCTTACAATGAGCAGTTCTTC	CASSTKVAYNEQFF
TRBD1	TRBV6-1	once	TRBJ1-2	TGTGCCAGCAGTGGCGGGACAGGGGTCATACGGGATGGCTACACCTTC	CASSGGTGVIRDGYTF
TRBD1	TRBV3-1/TRBV3-2	.	TRBJ1-3	TGTGCCAGCAGCCAAGACCGGGACAGGCTTCCCTCTGGAAACACCATATATTTT	CASSQDRDRLPSGNTIYF
.	TRBV19	.	TRBJ1-1	TGTGCCAGTAGTATCCAGGGTCAACAGGGTGAAGCTTTCTTT	CASSIQGQQGEAFF
TRBD1	TRBV29-1	.	TRBJ2-2	TGCAGCGCTACAGGGGGCTTGAGGACCGGGGAGCTGTTTTTT	CSATGGLRTGELFF
.	TRBV5-1	.	TRBJ2-3	TGCGCCAGCAGCTTTGATGGAGATACTAGCACAGATACGCAGTATTTT	CASSFDGDTSTDTQYF
.	TRBV30	.	TRBJ1-1	TGTGCCTGGAGTGGAGGTGGAGGCACTGAAGCTTTCTTT	CAWSGGGGTEAFF
.	TRBV15	.	TRBJ1-2	TGTGCCACCAGCAGACCAAACTATGGCTACACCTTC	CATSRPNYGYTF
.	TRBV6-5	once	TRBJ1-1	TGTGCCAGCAGTTACTCGAAACGGAGGGGGAACACTGAAGCTTTCTTT	CASSYSKRRGNTEAFF
TRBD2	TRBV3-1/TRBV3-2	.	TRBJ2-1	TGTGCCAGCAGCCAAGCTAGCGGGGCAGAGCAGTTCTTC	CASSQASGAEQFF
.	TRBV28	.	TRBJ1-4	TGTGCCAGTTTGGACAGCACCTCAACTAATGAAAAACTGTTTTTT	CASLDSTSTNEKLFF
.	TRBV9	.	TRBJ1-1	TGTGCCAGCAGCGTAGAATCGTCGGTCGTCGCTGAAGCTTTCTTT	CASSVESSVVAEAFF
TRBD1	TRBV12-3/TRBV12-4	once	TRBJ1-1	TGTGCCAGCAGTGCCCGGGACAGGGGTCCAGCTTTCTTT	CASSARDRGPAFF
.	TRBV15	.	TRBJ1-2	TGTGCCACCAGCAGAGATGGCACAGGCGGCGGTTACACCTTC	CATSRDGTGGGYTF
.	TRBV9	.	TRBJ1-1	TGTGCCAGTGCAGTTGGAGGGTTTGGGGCATCGAACACTGAAGCTTTCTTT	CASAVGGFGASNTEAFF
TRBD1	TRBV4-3	.	TRBJ1-1	TGCGCCAGCAGCCCCCAGGGGGGTGAAGCTTTCTTT	CASSPQGGEAFF
TRBD1	TRBV3-1/TRBV3-2	.	TRBJ1-3	TGTGCCAGCAGCCAAGGGACAGGGGGGAACACCATATATTTT	CASSQGTGGNTIYF
.	TRBV18	.	TRBJ2-3	TGTGCCAGCTCACCATACGGGGCAGATACGCAGTATTTT	CASSPYGADTQYF
.	TRBV6-5	.	TRBJ1-2	TGTGCCAGCAGTCGCCCAGGGGTGGGTAACTATGGCTACACCTTC	CASSRPGVGNYGYTF
.	TRBV7-9	.	TRBJ1-1	TGTGCCAGCAGGCTTCTAAACACTGAAGCTTTCTTT	CASRLLNTEAFF
.	TRBV5-8	.	TRBJ1-1	TGTGCCAGCAGCCTTCTAGGGGTAGACACTGAAGCTTTCTTT	CASSLLGVDTEAFF
.	TRBV5-1	.	TRBJ2-2	TGCGCCAGCAGCTTGGGGGCCGACAGGTCGAACACCGGGGAGCTGTTTTTT	CASSLGADRSNTGELFF
TRBD1	TRBV7-9	.	TRBJ1-5	TGTGCCAGCAGCTTAATGGGACAGACAAATCAGCCCCAGCATTTT	CASSLMGQTNQPQHF
.	TRBV7-9	.	TRBJ2-3	TGTGCCAGCAGTCCGGGACTTAGCACAGATACGCAGTATTTT	CASSPGLSTDTQYF
TRBD2	TRBV30	.	TRBJ2-3	TGTGCCTGGAGCACGGGACTAGCCCCCACAGATACGCAGTATTTT	CAWSTGLAPTDTQYF
TRBD1	TRBV13	.	TRBJ2-3	TGTGCCAGCAGCTTGTTTGGTTTGGGGACAGACTCCACAGATACGCAGTATTTT	CASSLFGLGTDSTDTQYF
.	TRBV5-6	once	TRBJ2-2	TGTGCCAGCAGCCTCAGGGAAGCGAGGACCGGGGAGCTGTTTTTT	CASSLREARTGELFF
.	TRBV24-1	.	TRBJ1-2	TGTGCCACCAGTGAATACCCGGGACACAAAGCGAGTGGCCGTCAAAAGCGAGGCTACACCTTC	CATSEYPGHKASGRQKRGYTF
.	TRBV7-2	.	TRBJ1-2	TGTGCCAGCAGCTTAGCCCCCGGGACAATCGATGGCTACACCTTC	CASSLAPGTIDGYTF